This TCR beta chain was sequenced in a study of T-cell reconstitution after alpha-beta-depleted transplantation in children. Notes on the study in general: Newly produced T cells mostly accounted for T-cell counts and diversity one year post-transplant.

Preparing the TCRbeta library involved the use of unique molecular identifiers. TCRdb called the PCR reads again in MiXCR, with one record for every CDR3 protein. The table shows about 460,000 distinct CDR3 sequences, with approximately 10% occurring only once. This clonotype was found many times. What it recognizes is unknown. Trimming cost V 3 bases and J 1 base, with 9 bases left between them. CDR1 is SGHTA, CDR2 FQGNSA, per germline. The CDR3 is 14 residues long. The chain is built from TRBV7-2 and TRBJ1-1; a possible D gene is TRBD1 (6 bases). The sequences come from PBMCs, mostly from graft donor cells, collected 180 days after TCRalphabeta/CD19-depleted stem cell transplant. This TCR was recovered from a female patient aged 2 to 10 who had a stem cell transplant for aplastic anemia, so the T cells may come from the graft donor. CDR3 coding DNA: TGTGCCAGCAGCTTTAGGACAGCGAACACTGAAGCTTTCTTT. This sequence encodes CASSFRTANTEAFF. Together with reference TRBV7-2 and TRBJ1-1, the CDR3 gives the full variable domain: GAGVSQSPSNKVTEKGKDVELRCDPISGHTALYWYRQSLGQGLEFLIYFQGNSAPDKSGLPSDRFSAERTGGSVSTLTIQRTQQEDSAVYLCASSFRTANTEAFFGQGTRLTVV.